Presented here are 7 T cell receptor beta chains from one specimen sequenced in a study of blood T cell repertoires in COVID-19. Only in-frame clones appear in the TCRdb table, and some are missing; sequencing was by immunoSEQ multiplex PCR. The sample holds 35,000 to 50,000 clones, around 83% seen once. The source material was peripheral blood. The source of these receptors is a human donor with acute or convalescent COVID-19. The donor label of this sample is uncertain.

This chain connects TRBV6-2 or TRBV6-3 to TRBJ2-2, with a weak D call TRBD1 (6 bases). Germline V lookup: CDR1 MNHEY, CDR2 SVGEGT. V was clipped by 6 bases and J by 0 bases, with 17 bases between them. The CDR3 runs 17 residues. CDR3 loop: CASSHPRGGTNTGELFF. In DNA form, the CDR3 reads TGTGCCAGCAGCCATCCCAGGGGCGGTACGAACACCGGGGAGCTGTTTTTT.

The V gene is TRBV27, the J gene TRBJ1-1; 7 bases fit TRBD1. The junction had 2 bases not matched to a gene; V was cut back by 0 bases and J by 4 bases. In germline, CDR1 is MNHEY, CDR2 SMNVEV (reference sequence). CDR3 size: 14 residues. The CDR3 bases are TGTGCCAGCAGTTTATCAAGGGACAGCACTGAAGCTTTCTTT. Translation gives CASSLSRDSTEAFF.

Only one count was recorded for this clone. This rearrangement joins TRBV19 to TRBJ2-1, with a weak D call TRBD1 (6 bases). Germline V gene sequence: CDR1 LNHDA, CDR2 SQIVND (reference sequence). This CDR3 region has 16 residues. V lost 5 bases and J lost 3, with 17 bases in between. The CDR3 protein is CASSPRGIDSYNEQFF. CDR3 DNA: TGTGCCAGTAGTCCGAGGGGGATCGACAGCTACAATGAGCAGTTCTTC.

The chain carries TRBV5-1 and TRBJ2-3; tentative D call: TRBD2 (5 bases). The germline gives CDR1 SGHRS, CDR2 YFSETQ. V was shortened by 3 bases and J by 1 base, with 6 bases between the two germline ends. The length of the CDR3 is 13 residues. The CDR3 nucleotides read TGCGCCAGCAGCTCGAGGGGCACAGATACGCAGTATTTT. This gives the protein CASSSRGTDTQYF.

This clone was seen a single time. This chain uses TRBV28 with TRBJ2-3; 8 bases agree with TRBD1. Germline V gives CDR1 MDHEN, CDR2 SYDVKM. The trim removed 7 bases at V and 0 bases at J, leaving 12 bases unmatched. The length of the CDR3 is 17 residues. The CDR3, as DNA: TGTGCCAGCACCCTATTTGGACAGGGAGTGAGCACAGATACGCAGTATTTT. Its translation is CASTLFGQGVSTDTQYF. The entire variable domain, with the rest obtained from reference TRBV28 and TRBJ2-3, is as follows: DVKVTQSSRYLVKRTGEKVFLECVQDMDHENMFWYRQDPGLGLRLIYFSYDVKMKEKGDIPEGYSVSREKKERFSLILESASTNQTSMYLCASTLFGQGVSTDTQYFGPGTRLTVL.

V is TRBV4-2 and J is TRBJ1-5, with TRBD1 as a possible D gene (6 bases). The germline CDR1 and CDR2 sequences are LGHNA and YNFKEQ. The germline V and J ends were trimmed by 1 base and 7 bases, with 17 bases remaining between them. CDR3 length: 16 amino acids. In DNA, the CDR3 is TGTGCCAGCAGCCAAGGAGTGACAGGCTTGGGGCAGCCCCAGCATTTT. Protein product: CASSQGVTGLGQPQHF.

There are a few counts of this clone. The rearrangement uses TRBV29-1 and TRBJ2-1, with a tentative D call TRBD2 (5 bases). Per germline, CDR1 SQVTM and CDR2 ANQGSEA. V lost 2 bases to trimming and J lost 10 bases, with 15 bases between them. This CDR3 region has 13 residues. This CDR3 is CSVEPPGSFEQFF. For the CDR3, the DNA is TGCAGCGTTGAACCCCCGGGGAGCTTCGAGCAGTTCTTC.